These 21 T cell receptor beta chains share one sample of origin, sequenced in a study of cytotoxic CD8 clonotypes in ibrutinib-treated CLL. Clones were sequenced by immunoSEQ multiplex PCR, and TCRdb holds only the in-frame ones, with some missing. This table has under 300,000 clones, approximately 79% appearing once. Sequences were derived from PBMCs, sampled at disease progression, from a patient treated with ibrutinib. These receptors were obtained from a human donor with chronic lymphocytic leukemia.

The chain is built from TRBV5-4 and TRBJ2-4; D not certain. CDR1 and CDR2 from the germline V gene are SGHNT and YYREEE (reference sequence). With 4 bases removed from V and 1 base from J, the gap between germline ends came to 6 bases. The length of the CDR3 is 13 residues. The CDR3 coding sequence is TGTGCCAGCAGCCGGACGGCCAAAAACATTCAGTACTTC. It codes for CASSRTAKNIQYF.

This chain links TRBV7-9 with TRBJ2-3; 7 bases match TRBD2. Germline lookup yields CDR1 SEHNR and CDR2 FQNEAQ (reference sequence). J lost 5 bases, V lost 5 bases, and 13 bases had no gene match. The CDR3 contains 16 residues. In nucleotides, the CDR3 is TGTGCCAGCAGCCCCTTGGGAGGGACCCTACTAGATACGCAGTATTTT. It encodes CASSPLGGTLLDTQYF.

The rearrangement links TRBV30 to TRBJ2-2; 11 bases match TRBD2. Germline V gene sequence: CDR1 GTSNPN, CDR2 SVGIG (reference sequence). The CDR3 is 16 amino acids. V dropped 2 bases and J dropped 2; count of bases not matched to a gene: 4. CDR3 sequence reads: CAWSSTSGVNTGELFF. DNA for the CDR3: TGTGCCTGGAGTTCGACTAGCGGGGTAAACACCGGGGAGCTGTTTTTT.

The chain recombines TRBV10-3 with TRBJ2-7; TRBD2 agrees at 12 bases. CDR1 is ENHRY and CDR2 is SYGVKD in the germline V gene. This CDR3 is 16 amino acids long. Losses at the gene ends were 5 bases for V and 2 bases for J; bases not matched to a gene: 7. The CDR3 loop is CAISPWTSGIPYEQYF. The CDR3 nucleotides are TGTGCCATCAGTCCTTGGACTAGCGGGATACCCTACGAGCAGTACTTC.

V and J are TRBV9 and TRBJ1-1, with D perhaps TRBD1 (6 bases). Germline lookup yields CDR1 SGDLS and CDR2 YYNGEE. CDR3 size: 15 residues. Trimming shortened V by 3 bases and J by 1 base, and 13 bases separated the two germline ends. DNA of the CDR3: TGTGCCAGCAGCGAGCAGGGACAAACGAACACTGAAGCTTTCTTT. It specifies CASSEQGQTNTEAFF.

The gene calls are TRBV28 and TRBJ2-5, with a weak D call TRBD1 (5 bases). CDR3 length equals 14 residues. Germline lookup yields CDR1 MDHEN and CDR2 SYDVKM. The V end lost 6 bases, the J end lost 7 bases, and 18 bases lay between the germline ends. CDR3: CASRRSQGVWTQYF. As DNA, the CDR3 is TGTGCCAGCAGACGTTCCCAAGGGGTATGGACCCAGTACTTC.

The chain employs TRBV25-1 and TRBJ1-2, with a tentative D call TRBD1 (5 bases). The V end lost 6 bases, the J end lost 2 bases, and 19 bases lay between the germline ends. The CDR3 is made up of 16 amino acids. Germline V gene lookup returns CDR1 MGHDK and CDR2 SYGVNS. CDR3 sequence reads: CASRGVGRQANYGYTF. The CDR3 region has the DNA TGTGCCAGCAGGGGGGTCGGAAGGCAGGCGAACTATGGCTACACCTTC.

J is TRBJ1-1 and V is TRBV6-6, with a tentative D call TRBD1 (5 bases). Germline CDR1 reads MNHNY; CDR2 reads SVGAGI (reference sequence). This CDR3 is built from 16 residues. The V gene lost 5 bases and the J gene lost 1 base, with 17 bases spanning the gap. For the CDR3, the DNA is TGTGCCAGCAGTACCAAACACGGGGGTACGAACACTGAAGCTTTCTTT. Protein sequence: CASSTKHGGTNTEAFF.

The V call is TRBV5-1, the J call TRBJ2-1; 9 bases match TRBD1. This CDR3 has 16 residues. Trimming at V came to 2 bases and at J to 4 bases, leaving 7 bases not matched to a gene. Germline CDR1 and CDR2: SGHRS and YFSETQ. The CDR3 bases are TGCGCCAGCAGCTTACAGGGGGCCTCACCGTACAATGAGCAGTTCTTC. As protein: CASSLQGASPYNEQFF.

This clone was detected only a few times. This chain links TRBV11-2 with TRBJ1-3; TRBD1 matches 7 bases. The CDR3 spans 12 residues. V was clipped by 2 bases and J by 15 bases; unmatched bases: 7. The germline V gene has CDR1 SGHAT and CDR2 FQNNGV. The CDR3 DNA follows: TGTGCCAGCAGCTTATTCAGCGACAGGGCATATTTT. Translation: CASSLFSDRAYF.

The chain couples TRBV25-1 to TRBJ1-1, with D uncertain. V lost 6 bases, J lost 1 base, and 9 bases lay in between. The CDR3 consists of 13 residues. The germline gives CDR1 MGHDK, CDR2 SYGVNS. The CDR3 protein is CASRNAGNTEAFF. The CDR3 DNA sequence: TGTGCCAGCAGAAACGCGGGGAACACTGAAGCTTTCTTT.

This clone appeared a few times. The chain recombines TRBV4-1 with TRBJ1-2; 7 nucleotides line up with TRBD1. After removal of 3 bases from V and 4 bases from J, the junction contained 5 bases not matched to a gene. This CDR3 is 14 amino acids long. Germline CDR1 and CDR2: MGHRA and YSYEKL. The CDR3 loop reads CASSQYRGSYGYTF. Here the CDR3 DNA reads TGCGCCAGCAGCCAGTACAGGGGCAGCTATGGCTACACCTTC.

The chain employs TRBV7-2 and TRBJ2-7; 8 bases line up with TRBD2. Trimming cost V 3 bases and J 4 bases; bases outside gene matches: 8. This CDR3 has 15 amino acids. In germline, CDR1 is SGHTA, CDR2 FQGNSA. CDR3: CASSLLAGQRYEQYF. Here the CDR3 DNA reads TGTGCCAGCAGCTTGCTAGCGGGCCAACGTTACGAGCAGTACTTC.

The genes are TRBV4-1 and TRBJ2-1, with D unclear. V was cut by 6 bases and J by 8 bases, with 11 bases left in between. The CDR3 totals 12 residues. Germline CDR1 is MGHRA and CDR2 is YSYEKL. CDR3 coding DNA: TGCGCCAGCAGTACTCGTAGGGATGAGCAGTTCTTC. Residues: CASSTRRDEQFF.

V is TRBV25-1 and J is TRBJ1-2; D is perhaps TRBD1 (6 bases). The CDR3 is 15 amino acids. V gave up 1 base and J gave up 4 bases, with 13 bases separating them. Germline CDR1 reads MGHDK; CDR2 reads SYGVNS. Here the CDR3 DNA reads TGTGCCAGCAGTGAATTCGGGGGGCGCACCTATGGCTACACCTTC. The encoded protein is CASSEFGGRTYGYTF.

Turning to this clone: The junction departs from germline at one end; a sequencing error may be responsible. The rearrangement joins TRBV6-5 to TRBJ2-7; TRBD1 might be the D (5 bases). Germline V gene data show CDR1 as MNHEY and CDR2 as SVGAGI. The CDR3 has 14 residues. CDR3 in DNA: TGTGCCATCAGTGAGTCCAAGGGGAACTACGAGCAGTACTTC. It yields the protein CAISESKGNYEQYF.

The CDR3 is CASSLGGRNTEAFF. The CDR3 DNA follows: TGTGCCAGCAGCTTAGGGGGACGGAACACTGAAGCTTTCTTT. The gene calls are TRBV7-6 and TRBJ1-1; possible D gene TRBD1, 5 bases. Trimming cost V 1 base and J 1 base, with 7 bases left between them. The CDR3 covers 14 residues. Germline values: CDR1 SGHVS, CDR2 FNYEAQ.

The chain links TRBV7-9 to TRBJ2-7, with 16 positions matching TRBD2. Unmatched junction bases numbered 9, after V lost 2 bases and J lost 5 bases. Germline CDR1 and CDR2: SEHNR and FQNEAQ (reference sequence). This CDR3 region has 18 residues. The CDR3 DNA reads as TGTGCCAGCAGCTTATGGGGACTAGCGGGAGGGCCGCGCGACGAGCAGTACTTC. Amino acid sequence: CASSLWGLAGGPRDEQYF.

This clone was detected once. CDR3 loop: CASRQDLAKNIQYF. For the CDR3, the DNA is TGCGCCAGCAGACAGGACCTAGCCAAAAACATTCAGTACTTC. The J gene is TRBJ2-4, the V gene TRBV10-2; D is possibly TRBD1 (5 bases). Deletions cut 6 bases from V and 0 bases from J, with 9 bases between. The CDR3 has 14 amino acids. Germline V gene data show CDR1 as WSHSY and CDR2 as SAAADI.

The chain links TRBV13 to TRBJ2-6, with D possibly matching TRBD2 (5 bases). The length of the CDR3 is 15 residues. CDR1 PRHDT and CDR2 FYEKMQ come from the germline V gene (reference sequence). Trimming left V 6 bases short and J 3 bases short, with 12 bases between. The CDR3 spells CASSPSGYGANVLTF. The CDR3 region has the DNA TGTGCCAGCAGTCCTTCGGGATATGGGGCCAACGTCCTGACTTTC.

The chain carries TRBV10-1 and TRBJ2-1; 15 bases are shared with TRBD2. There are 19 residues in the CDR3. Looked up from germline, CDR1 is WNHNN and CDR2 is SYGVQD (reference sequence). The V segment lost 0 bases and the J segment 0 bases; nucleotides outside the gene matches: 3. The CDR3 reads CASSESGLAGGDSYNEQFF. The DNA of the CDR3 is TGCGCCAGCAGTGAGTCGGGACTAGCGGGAGGAGACTCCTACAATGAGCAGTTCTTC.